These 17 T cell receptor beta chains originate from one sample sequenced in a study of regulatory T cells in long-lasting Graves disease. Stated time point: newly diagnosed GD, antithyroid drugs for less than 3 months. RNA isolated from PBMCs was used to make the TCR library. To make TCR beta libraries, researchers used iRepertoire HTBI primers and Arm-PCR of CDR3 regions. TCRdb called the multiplex PCR reads again in MiXCR, with one record for every CDR3 protein. This repertoire shows about 210,000 distinct CDR3 sequences, about 19% found once; its top ten account for 10% to 15%. These data are also associated with another study on T cells in Graves' hyperthyroidism and ophthalmopathy.

The source material was peripheral blood mononuclear cells (PBMCs), sampled at new diagnosis, from a patient treated with antithyroid drugs. The receptors originated from a woman in her thirties with Graves disease.

Comment on this clonotype: This is likely an artifact of a read error, given a far larger clone one base away. CDR3 bases: TGTGCCAGCAACTCCCGAGGGGCCACTGAAGCTTTCTTT. Its protein is CASNSRGATEAFF. The chain has TRBV12-3 or TRBV12-4 and TRBJ2-3, with D possibly TRBD1 on 5 matching bases. The J call is in doubt because the DNA end fits TRBJ1-1 better. There are 13 residues in the CDR3.

This clonotype was found many times. The chain recombines TRBV3-1 with TRBJ2-1; D gene uncertain. This CDR3 is built from 14 residues. Deletions cut 0 bases from V and 3 bases from J, with 6 bases between. Germline CDR1 is LGHDT and CDR2 is YNNKEL (reference sequence). CDR3 sequence (DNA): TGTGCCAGCAGCCAAGATCCGGGCTACAATGAGCAGTTCTTC. It yields the protein CASSQDPGYNEQFF.

This clonotype was recorded at least ten times. The rearrangement links TRBV19 to TRBJ2-1; 10 positions agree with TRBD2. The CDR3 sequence is 16 residues long. CDR1 and CDR2 from the germline V gene are LNHDA and SQIVND (reference sequence). Trimming at V came to 1 base and at J to 10 bases, leaving 10 bases not matched to a gene. The CDR3 DNA reads as TGTGCCAGTAGTATAGTGCGGCTAGCGGGGGCCCTGGAGCAGTTCTTC. As protein: CASSIVRLAGALEQFF.

In this sample, this clonotype turned up many times. The chain combines TRBV5-6 with TRBJ2-7, with D perhaps TRBD2 (6 bases). The ends were cut back, 4 bases at V and 1 base at J, with 21 bases in the middle. The CDR3 loop spans 17 amino acids. CDR1 and CDR2 (germline): SGHDT, YYEEEE. The CDR3 protein is CASSPLRTGVKSYEQYF. The CDR3 DNA follows: TGTGCCAGCAGCCCTCTTCGTACGGGGGTGAAATCCTACGAGCAGTACTTC.

In its sample, this clonotype was seen many times. The chain is built from TRBV6-1 and TRBJ1-6; 10 bases map to TRBD1. This CDR3 has 18 amino acids. The ends lost 10 bases at V and 3 bases at J; junction bases unmatched: 15. Germline values: CDR1 MNHNS, CDR2 SASEGT. The CDR3 nucleotides read TGTGCCACCACCCCGGGACAGGGGAGGTTCCGCTATAATTCACCCCTCCACTTT. This translates into CATTPGQGRFRYNSPLHF.

This clonotype came up many times. The chain couples TRBV6-1 to TRBJ1-2; 9 nucleotides match TRBD1. Germline CDR1 reads MNHNS; CDR2 reads SASEGT. Germline trimming cut 10 bases from V and 5 bases from J; bases unmatched to any gene: 14. This CDR3 comprises 15 residues. The CDR3 is CATFLTGTGSYGYTF. The CDR3 DNA is TGTGCCACCTTTCTTACCGGGACAGGGTCTTATGGCTACACCTTC.

In this sample, this clonotype turned up many times. J is TRBJ1-2 and V is TRBV6-9; 8 positions agree with TRBD1. CDR3 length equals 14 residues. The junction had 6 bases not matched to a gene; V was cut back by 4 bases and J by 5 bases. CDR1 is MNHGY and CDR2 is SVAAGI in the germline V gene. CDR3 residues: CASSWAGGAYGYTF. CDR3 nucleotide sequence: TGTGCCAGCAGTTGGGCAGGGGGCGCTTATGGCTACACCTTC.

The chain carries TRBV19 and TRBJ1-5; D is uncertain. The CDR3 covers 15 residues. V was shortened by 6 bases and J by 3 bases, with 15 bases between the two germline ends. Germline V gene lookup returns CDR1 LNHDA and CDR2 SQIVND (reference sequence). The CDR3 DNA is TGTGCCAGTAGCAACTCCGGACGGGTCAATCAGCCCCAGCATTTT. Protein product: CASSNSGRVNQPQHF.

The chain is built from TRBV6-1 and TRBJ2-3, with D perhaps given as TRBD1 or TRBD2 (5 bases each). This CDR3 is 14 amino acids long. Looked up from germline, CDR1 is MNHNS and CDR2 is SASEGT. Trimming took 6 bases from V and 3 from J, leaving 13 bases between them. CDR3 sequence (DNA): TGTGCCAGCAGGATGACATGGGGGACAGATACGCAGTATTTT. Protein product: CASRMTWGTDTQYF.

This clonotype was counted many times. At one of its ends the junction is not consistent with the germline gene, which may arise from a read error. The rearrangement joins TRBV11-2 to TRBJ1-2; D is undetermined. CDR3 length: 14 residues. Per germline, CDR1 SGHAT and CDR2 FQNNGV. The CDR3 loop reads CASSLEGSSYGYTF. The CDR3 nucleotides are TGTGCCAGCAGTTTAGAGGGCAGTAGCTATGGCTACACCTTC. Full variable domain (outside the CDR3, taken from reference TRBV11-2 and TRBJ1-2): EAGVAQSPRYKIIEKRQSVAFWCNPISGHATLYWYQQILGQGPKLLIQFQNNGVVDDSQLPKDRFSAERLKGVDSTLKIQPAKLEDSAVYLCASSLEGSSYGYTFGSGTRLTVV.

This clonotype showed up many times. The chain joins TRBV20-1 to TRBJ2-3; D gene unclear. The CDR3 loop spans 13 amino acids. CDR1 is DFQATT, CDR2 SNEGSKA, per germline (reference sequence). V was shortened by 6 bases and J by 3 bases, with 13 bases between the two germline ends. The CDR3 DNA reads TGCAGTGCAAGACTCGGACGTACAGATACGCAGTATTTT. It specifies CSARLGRTDTQYF.

This clonotype was counted ten times or more. The V gene is TRBV6-1, the J gene TRBJ1-2, with unresolved D. With 3 bases removed from V and 11 bases from J, the gap between germline ends came to 13 bases. Germline CDR1 is MNHNS and CDR2 is SASEGT. The CDR3 contains 12 residues. Here the CDR3 reads CASSEGALGYTF. DNA of the CDR3: TGTGCCAGCAGTGAGGGCGCCCTGGGTTACACCTTC.

This clonotype was observed many times. The V call is TRBV2, the J call TRBJ2-7, with a possible D match to TRBD2 (5 bases). The V gene's germline CDR1 is SNHLY and CDR2 FYNNEI. The CDR3 contains 13 residues. V lost 8 bases to trimming and J lost 0 bases, with 11 bases between them. CDR3 region: CASLDSTSYEQYF. CDR3 nucleotides: TGTGCCAGCCTGGACTCTACCTCCTACGAGCAGTACTTC. Drawing the rest from reference TRBV2 and TRBJ2-7, the complete variable domain is EPEVTQTPSHQVTQMGQEVILRCVPISNHLYFYWYRQILGQKVEFLVSFYNNEISEKSEIFDDQFSVERPDGSNFTLKIRSTKLEDSAMYFCASLDSTSYEQYFGPGTRLTVT.

This clonotype was counted many times. The V call is TRBV3-1, the J call TRBJ2-1; D possibly corresponds to TRBD1 (6 bases). Germline values: CDR1 LGHDT, CDR2 YNNKEL (reference sequence). The CDR3 contains 13 residues. V lost 1 base and J lost 10, with 11 bases in between. The CDR3 DNA reads as TGTGCCAGCAGCCAAGTTCTTGGGACAGAGCAGTTCTTC. It translates to CASSQVLGTEQFF.

In this sample, this clonotype is medium-sized. The rearrangement links TRBV27 to TRBJ1-1; unclear D gene. Germline CDR1 reads MNHEY; CDR2 reads SMNVEV (reference sequence). The CDR3 is made up of 14 amino acids. V was clipped by 8 bases and J by 2 bases, with 15 bases between them. CDR3 sequence reads: CASRSGQLNTEAFF. The DNA of the CDR3 is TGTGCCAGCCGAAGCGGGCAGCTAAACACTGAAGCTTTCTTT.

The genes are TRBV9 and TRBJ2-3; 10 bases map to TRBD1. CDR3 length equals 17 residues. V lost 0 bases to trimming and J lost 2 bases; unmatched junction nucleotides: 6. Per the germline V gene, CDR1 is SGDLS and CDR2 is YYNGEE. The DNA of the CDR3 is TGTGCCAGCAGCGTAGATCTGACAGGGGGCGTCACAGATACGCAGTATTTT. It is translated as CASSVDLTGGVTDTQYF.

Many counts were recorded for this clonotype. This chain uses TRBV10-1 with TRBJ1-5; D not resolved. The germline V gene has CDR1 WNHNN and CDR2 SYGVQD (reference sequence). The CDR3 runs to 13 residues. V dropped 6 bases and J dropped 5 bases, with 11 bases sitting between them. The CDR3 coding sequence is TGCGCCAGCAGCAGTAGGAGGGATCAGCCCCAGCATTTT. Protein: CASSSRRDQPQHF.